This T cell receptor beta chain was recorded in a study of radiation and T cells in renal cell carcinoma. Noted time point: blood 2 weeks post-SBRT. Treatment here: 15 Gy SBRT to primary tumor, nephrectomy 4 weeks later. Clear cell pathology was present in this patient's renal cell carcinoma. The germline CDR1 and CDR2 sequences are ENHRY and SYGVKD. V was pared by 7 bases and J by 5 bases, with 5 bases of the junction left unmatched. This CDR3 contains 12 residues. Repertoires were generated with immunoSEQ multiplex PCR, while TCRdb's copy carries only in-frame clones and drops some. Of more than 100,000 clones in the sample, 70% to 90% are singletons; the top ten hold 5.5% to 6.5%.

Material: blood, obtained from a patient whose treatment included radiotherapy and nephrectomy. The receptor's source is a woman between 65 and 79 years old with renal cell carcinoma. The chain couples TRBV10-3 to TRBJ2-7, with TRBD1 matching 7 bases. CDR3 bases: TGTGCCATCACCTTTACAGGGGACGAGCAGTACTTC. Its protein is CAITFTGDEQYF.